These T cell receptor beta chains were read from a single sample in a study of CD8 T cells in Susac syndrome. TCRdb re-called the immunoSEQ multiplex PCR reads with MiXCR, one entry per CDR3 protein. The sample has 300,000 to 350,000 distinct CDR3 sequences; about 92% are singletons. The material sequenced was CD4+ T cells from PBMCs. Receptors originate from a human donor with multiple sclerosis. CDR3s include the opening cysteine and the closing phenylalanine or tryptophan. D genes are given only for firm matches. Rows give clone size only sometimes, using once, few, many, or a class for an expanded clone.

abundance	v_gene	j_gene	d_gene	CDR3nt	CDR3aa
.	TRBV23-1	TRBJ1-3	.	TGCGCCAGCAGTCATTGGGGCGCAGGAAACACCATATATTTT	CASSHWGAGNTIYF
.	TRBV12-3/TRBV12-4	TRBJ2-7	.	TGTGCCAGCAGTTTAGATCAGGGGTTCGGGGAGCAGTACTTC	CASSLDQGFGEQYF
.	TRBV7-2	TRBJ2-5	.	TGTGCCAGCAGCCACTACGGAGAGACCCAGTACTTC	CASSHYGETQYF
.	TRBV3-1	TRBJ2-1	TRBD1	TGTGCCAGCAGCCAAGATCTAACAGGGGGAGGCAATGAGCAGTTCTTC	CASSQDLTGGGNEQFF
.	TRBV19	TRBJ2-7	.	TGTGCCAGTAGTACCACGAGGGGGAACGAGCAGTACTTC	CASSTTRGNEQYF
.	TRBV7-9	TRBJ2-3	TRBD1	TGTGCCAGCAGCTCCCTAGCGACAGGGGGGATGACAGATACGCAGTATTTT	CASSSLATGGMTDTQYF
.	TRBV20-1	TRBJ2-1	TRBD2	TGCAGTGCTAGAGATTGGCTAGCGGGAACCTCCTACAATGAGCAGTTCTTC	CSARDWLAGTSYNEQFF
.	TRBV7-6	TRBJ2-1	TRBD2	TGTGCCAGCAGCACTGTCAGGACTAGCGGATCCAATGAGCAGTTCTTC	CASSTVRTSGSNEQFF
few	TRBV30	TRBJ1-3	.	TGTGCCTGGAGTGTTTTGCGCTCTGGAAACACCATATATTTT	CAWSVLRSGNTIYF
.	TRBV7-9	TRBJ2-1	TRBD2	TGTGCCAGCAGCTTATTAGGGGCTAGCGGGAGCGAGGGTGAGCAGTTCTTC	CASSLLGASGSEGEQFF
.	TRBV7-2	TRBJ2-3	.	TGTGCCAGCAGAGAGGCGATGATTGATACGCAGTATTTT	CASREAMIDTQYF
once	TRBV4-2	TRBJ1-2	TRBD1	TGTGCCAGCAGCCAAGATGGGGACAGGGGTTATGGCTACACCTTC	CASSQDGDRGYGYTF
once	TRBV5-1	TRBJ1-1	.	TGCGCCAGCAGCTTGCGGGTTAAGGACACTGAAGCTTTCTTT	CASSLRVKDTEAFF
once	TRBV7-2	TRBJ1-4	.	TGTGCCAGCAGCTTCGGAGGGGATGATGAAAAACTGTTTTTT	CASSFGGDDEKLFF
once	TRBV7-9	TRBJ2-5	.	TGTGCCAGCAGCCCCCCCAGGGCGACTGCTCAAGAGACCCAGTACTTC	CASSPPRATAQETQYF
.	TRBV7-6	TRBJ1-1	.	TGTGCCAGCAGCTTGGCCGAACTGAACACTGAAGCTTTCTTT	CASSLAELNTEAFF
.	TRBV7-8	TRBJ1-1	.	TGTGCCAGCAGCTTCGGGGATGAAGCTTTCTTT	CASSFGDEAFF
.	TRBV18	TRBJ1-2	.	TGTGCCAGCTCATCAGGGTCGCCGTTCAACTATGGCTACACCTTC	CASSSGSPFNYGYTF
.	TRBV10-1	TRBJ2-4	.	TGCGCCAGCAGTGACCCGGGAACCCAAAACATTCAGTACTTC	CASSDPGTQNIQYF
.	TRBV7-7	TRBJ1-2	.	TGTGCTAGCAGCTTAAAACCCGGAGGGGCTATAGGCTACACCTTC	CASSLKPGGAIGYTF
.	TRBV5-6	TRBJ2-2	.	TGTGCCAGCAGCGTAATGGGACTCCCGAGCACCGGGGAGCTGTTTTTT	CASSVMGLPSTGELFF
few	TRBV20-1	TRBJ1-1	TRBD1	TGCAGTGCTGGGACAGGGGGGAACACTGAAGCTTTCTTT	CSAGTGGNTEAFF
.	TRBV10-3	TRBJ2-7	.	TGTGCCATCAGTGAGGGGGGCTACGAGCAGTACTTC	CAISEGGYEQYF
.	TRBV7-3	TRBJ1-6	.	TGTGCCAGCAGCTTTGGGGGGGAAACACCCCTCCACTTT	CASSFGGETPLHF
.	TRBV29-1	TRBJ1-1	.	TGCAGCGTTGAAGCGGCATACGAAGCTTTCTTT	CSVEAAYEAFF
.	TRBV6-6	TRBJ1-2	.	TGTGCCAGCAGTAACCCCCCTGACCGGGCCTACACCTTC	CASSNPPDRAYTF
.	TRBV10-2	TRBJ1-3	.	TGCGCCAGCAGTGAGGAAAATAGGGGGAGCTCTGGAAACACCATATATTTT	CASSEENRGSSGNTIYF